This T cell receptor (beta chain) was sequenced during a study of blood T cell repertoires in COVID-19 (dated by TCRdb to 2018 to 2021). For context, the study as a whole: The collaborator samples originated in the United States, Italy and Spain and spanned the acute and convalescent phases of COVID-19. Nearly every sample came with metadata listing a de-identified subject ID, COVID-19 status, age in years and sex. The dataset comprised deeply sampled blood TCRbeta repertoires from subjects exposed to, actively infected with, or recovered from COVID-19. The material from the prospective study consisted of cDNA or gDNA derived from T cells, B-cell-depleted T cells, or PBMCs. Samples were obtained from the ongoing ImmuneRACE study (first 160 participants) and from 1,000 to 1,500 subjects provided by 6 global collaborators. A freely available public database, intended as a resource for researchers studying the immune response to SARS-CoV-2, is where the repertoires were released. Where available, HLA class I and class II types were taken from metadata supplied by the sample provider and were not determined by assay-based typing.

The immunoSEQ Assay, a bias-controlled multiplex PCR, was used to amplify TCRbeta CDR3 regions from genomic DNA. The original pipeline was this. Nucleated cell counts per sample were estimated from amplification of reference gene primers within the assay. Sequence reads were collapsed and filtered to measure the absolute abundance of every unique TCRbeta CDR3 rearrangement. For each sample, productive Simpson clonality was calculated as the square root of Simpson's diversity index across productive rearrangements. Not all clones reach the TCRdb copy of this immuneACCESS table, which keeps in-frame sequences only. Checked studies attribute under half of the gap to unresolved V genes and leave the rest unexplained. V, J and clone size reflect that table, while D and trimming were determined from the DNA. The sample table contains approximately 70,000 clones; only one count was recorded for more than 85% of them. Jointly, the top ten make up almost 4% of the sample.

Whole blood was collected in K2EDTA tubes by collaborating institutions according to the institutions' own protocols. Collaborator samples were shipped for TCRbeta analysis as frozen whole blood, isolated PBMCs, or DNA extracted from either sample type. This clone was counted between two and nine times. What this receptor recognizes is not known. Base quality data are lacking; no much larger clone is found one base away. Broader findings and caveats from the paper: The quantity of clinical and demographic metadata differed by source and by participant and was supplied without curation.

CDR1 and CDR2 (MDHEN, SYDVKM) derive from the germline V gene. The CDR3 numbers 16 residues from cysteine through phenylalanine. Just the 48-base CDR3 DNA is kept, in frame starting at base 1. V is cut back by 3 bases and J by 7 bases, with 9 bases in the junction unmatched. The clonotype comes from a man aged 70-80 years with active COVID-19. Sequenced: peripheral blood. The V and J genes are TRBV28 and TRBJ1-2; 12 middle bases align to TRBD1. The CDR3 protein is CASSFIGTGGAGGYTF. Read as DNA, the sequence is TGTGCCAGCAGTTTTATTGGGACAGGGGGCGCAGGTGGCTACACCTTC.